This TCR beta chain was captured in a study of blood T cells in healthy people across ages. This CDR3 spans 18 amino acids. Germline values: CDR1 MGHDK, CDR2 SYGVNS. J was trimmed by 6 bases and V by 10 bases; bases with no gene match: 23. For the second PCR, which ran for roughly 7 to 11 cycles, a sample-barcoded 5' primer and a J-beta primer mix were used. TCRdb itself ran the 5' RACE reads through MiXCR, one entry per CDR3 protein. The sample comprises 870,000 or so distinct CDR3 sequences, under 35% of which are singletons, and 17% rests with the top ten. Overall study findings and caveats: Long-lived and aged donors differed, with more naive CD4+ cells and higher diversity in the long-lived.

This clonotype was counted between two and nine times. What it recognizes is unknown. The clonotype originates from a woman of 80 years or more in good health. The specimen was blood. This sequence joins TRBV25-1 and TRBJ2-1, with 8 bases that match TRBD1. CDR3 sequence (DNA): TGTGCCAATAGTGAACTCGGAGTCGGACAGGGAAGGGGCAATGAGCAGTTCTTC. Translating it yields CANSELGVGQGRGNEQFF.